This TCR beta chain appears in the sequencing data of a study of T cell responses to AZD1222 COVID-19 vaccine. The wider study: Second doses were pooled across both intervals (about 4 or about 12 weeks).

As for this clone: Its antigen remains unknown.

General study points: With dominance at 160-218 and 743-854, vaccine-associated CD4 TCRs spanned spike. Clonal diversity may have been underestimated, and the donors were mostly white British, with more females than males. No repertoire was sampled before or during the peak T cell response, only after it.

The germline V gene has CDR1 LGHNA and CDR2 YSLEER. The CDR3 runs to 13 residues. Trimming took off 0 bases at V and 5 bases at J, with 7 bases between the two ends. Clones were sequenced by immunoSEQ multiplex PCR, and TCRdb holds only the in-frame ones, with some missing. The table shows about 150,000 clones, with almost 95% occurring only once. Sample: peripheral blood, taken on day 0 of AZD1222 vaccination. The clonotype comes from an adult in good health. This chain connects TRBV4-3 to TRBJ1-2, with D unresolved. CDR3 loop: CASSQERTYGYTF. The CDR3 nucleotides are TGCGCCAGCAGCCAAGAAAGAACATATGGCTACACCTTC.